Listed below are T cell receptor beta chains from one sample, sequenced in a study of cytomegalovirus exposure and HLA in healthy donors. Clones were sequenced by immunoSEQ multiplex PCR, and TCRdb holds only the in-frame ones, with some missing. The repertoire holds 130,000 or so clones, with roughly 79% as singletons. Specimen: PBMCs. The source is a woman aged 40 to 50 in good health and CMV-seronegative. The CDR3 runs from the conserved cysteine through the conserved F or W. D genes are given only for firm matches. Size values are once, few and many counts, or a class for expanded clones, and some rows have none.

j_gene: TRBJ1-5; d_gene: TRBD1; len: 13; v_gene: TRBV2; abundance: NA; CDR3nt: TGTGCCAGCAGCGGGACAGGGGCTCAGCCCCAGCATTTT; CDR3aa: CASSGTGAQPQHF
j_gene: TRBJ2-1; d_gene: NA; len: 12; v_gene: TRBV18; abundance: NA; CDR3nt: TGTGCCAGCTCACCAACTGTCGATGAGCAGTTCTTC; CDR3aa: CASSPTVDEQFF
j_gene: TRBJ2-7; d_gene: TRBD2; len: 14; v_gene: TRBV7-2; abundance: NA; CDR3nt: TGTGCCAGCAGCCCCGGCGGGGGCTCCTACGAGCAGTACTTC; CDR3aa: CASSPGGGSYEQYF
j_gene: TRBJ1-6; d_gene: TRBD1; len: 15; v_gene: TRBV5-6; abundance: NA; CDR3nt: TGTGCCAGCAGCTTGGAGACAGGGGTATACTCACCCCTCCACTTT; CDR3aa: CASSLETGVYSPLHF
j_gene: TRBJ2-1; d_gene: NA; len: 15; v_gene: TRBV11-2; abundance: once; CDR3nt: TGTGCCAGCAGCTCAACAGGGACCTCCTACAATGAGCAGTTCTTC; CDR3aa: CASSSTGTSYNEQFF
j_gene: TRBJ1-2; d_gene: NA; len: 13; v_gene: TRBV7-9; abundance: NA; CDR3nt: TGTGCCAGCAGCTTAAGCGGGACACTTGGCTACACCTTC; CDR3aa: CASSLSGTLGYTF
j_gene: TRBJ1-5; d_gene: TRBD1; len: 15; v_gene: TRBV18; abundance: NA; CDR3nt: TGTGCCAGCTCAGATACAGGGGGAGGCAATCAGCCCCAGCATTTT; CDR3aa: CASSDTGGGNQPQHF
j_gene: TRBJ1-1; d_gene: TRBD1; len: 14; v_gene: TRBV7-9; abundance: NA; CDR3nt: TGTGCCAGCAGCCGACAGGGGGCGAACACTGAAGCTTTCTTT; CDR3aa: CASSRQGANTEAFF
j_gene: TRBJ2-2; d_gene: NA; len: 16; v_gene: TRBV9; abundance: NA; CDR3nt: TGTGCCAGCAGCGTAGTTAACCAGGGGTACACCGGGGAGCTGTTTTTT; CDR3aa: CASSVVNQGYTGELFF
j_gene: TRBJ1-1; d_gene: NA; len: 12; v_gene: TRBV27; abundance: NA; CDR3nt: TGTGCCTCCAGGGTTGGGAACACTGAAGCTTTCTTT; CDR3aa: CASRVGNTEAFF
j_gene: TRBJ2-7; d_gene: TRBD1; len: 15; v_gene: TRBV13; abundance: few; CDR3nt: TGTGCCAGCAGCTTAGGCCGAGGGACAGCCTACGAGCAGTACTTC; CDR3aa: CASSLGRGTAYEQYF
j_gene: TRBJ2-5; d_gene: NA; len: 14; v_gene: TRBV14; abundance: NA; CDR3nt: TGTGCCAGCAGCCAAGATCTCGGAGTGGAGACCCAGTACTTC; CDR3aa: CASSQDLGVETQYF
j_gene: TRBJ2-1; d_gene: TRBD2; len: 19; v_gene: TRBV5-4; abundance: NA; CDR3nt: TGTGCCAGCAGCTTGGAAGTAGCGGGAGTAATAGGGTGGTACAATGAGCAGTTCTTC; CDR3aa: CASSLEVAGVIGWYNEQFF
j_gene: TRBJ1-2; d_gene: NA; len: 16; v_gene: TRBV4-3; abundance: NA; CDR3nt: TGCGCCAGCAGCCAAGAAGCGGGGGGGGCTAACTATGGCTACACCTTC; CDR3aa: CASSQEAGGANYGYTF
j_gene: TRBJ2-1; d_gene: TRBD2; len: 18; v_gene: TRBV28; abundance: NA; CDR3nt: TGTGCCAGCAGTTTCTTACCCGCCGGGACTAGATCCTACAATGAGCAGTTCTTC; CDR3aa: CASSFLPAGTRSYNEQFF
j_gene: TRBJ2-7; d_gene: NA; len: 13; v_gene: TRBV5-5; abundance: NA; CDR3nt: TGTGCCAGCAGCTTGGTTCCAGCCTACGAGCAGTACTTC; CDR3aa: CASSLVPAYEQYF
j_gene: TRBJ2-7; d_gene: TRBD2; len: 17; v_gene: TRBV11-2; abundance: NA; CDR3nt: TGTGCCAGCAGCTTAGATCCGATAGCGGGAGGTACCAACGAGCAGTACTTC; CDR3aa: CASSLDPIAGGTNEQYF
j_gene: TRBJ2-7; d_gene: TRBD2; len: 15; v_gene: TRBV4-2; abundance: NA; CDR3nt: TGTGCCAGCAGCCAAGAGGCTAGCGGAGTCTACGAGCAGTACTTC; CDR3aa: CASSQEASGVYEQYF
j_gene: TRBJ2-5; d_gene: NA; len: 13; v_gene: TRBV5-8; abundance: NA; CDR3nt: TGTGCCAGCAGCAAGAACAGACAAGAGACCCAGTACTTC; CDR3aa: CASSKNRQETQYF
j_gene: TRBJ1-4; d_gene: TRBD1; len: 14; v_gene: TRBV6-1; abundance: NA; CDR3nt: TGTGCCAGCACTTTTGACAGGGTAAAGGAAAAACTGTTTTTT; CDR3aa: CASTFDRVKEKLFF
j_gene: TRBJ2-7; d_gene: NA; len: 14; v_gene: TRBV5-6; abundance: once; CDR3nt: TGTGCCAGCAGCTTTCCGGGTTTCGACTACGAGCAGTACTTC; CDR3aa: CASSFPGFDYEQYF
j_gene: TRBJ1-5; d_gene: TRBD1; len: 13; v_gene: TRBV11-2; abundance: few; CDR3nt: TGTGCCAGCAGCCGGGACAGGGATCAGCCCCAGCATTTT; CDR3aa: CASSRDRDQPQHF
j_gene: TRBJ2-7; d_gene: TRBD2; len: 16; v_gene: TRBV14; abundance: NA; CDR3nt: TGTGCCAGCAGCCAAGCGTGGGGACTAGCGACCTACGAGCAGTACTTC; CDR3aa: CASSQAWGLATYEQYF
j_gene: TRBJ2-3; d_gene: NA; len: 15; v_gene: TRBV7-6; abundance: few; CDR3nt: TGTGCCAGCAGCTTAGGGGTGGGAGTTGAGGCTACGCAGTATTTT; CDR3aa: CASSLGVGVEATQYF
j_gene: TRBJ2-2; d_gene: NA; len: 16; v_gene: TRBV9; abundance: NA; CDR3nt: TGTGCCAGCAGCGTAGCGCGAGACAAGCCCACCGGGGAGCTGTTTTTT; CDR3aa: CASSVARDKPTGELFF
j_gene: TRBJ2-7; d_gene: NA; len: 14; v_gene: TRBV6-5; abundance: NA; CDR3nt: TGTGCCAGCAGTTACGCGCAGGGGATCTACGAGCAGTACTTC; CDR3aa: CASSYAQGIYEQYF
j_gene: TRBJ1-1; d_gene: TRBD1; len: 15; v_gene: TRBV6-5; abundance: NA; CDR3nt: TGTGCCAGCAGCCCTTCCAGACAGGGCAACACTGAAGCTTTCTTT; CDR3aa: CASSPSRQGNTEAFF
j_gene: TRBJ1-2; d_gene: NA; len: 15; v_gene: TRBV6-5; abundance: NA; CDR3nt: TGTGCCAGCAGTTACTCTCAGGGTGCGGGGTTGGGCTACACCTTC; CDR3aa: CASSYSQGAGLGYTF
j_gene: TRBJ1-1; d_gene: NA; len: 15; v_gene: TRBV4-2; abundance: NA; CDR3nt: TGTGCCAGCAGCCAAGATTACCTGGCGGGGACTGAAGCTTTCTTT; CDR3aa: CASSQDYLAGTEAFF
j_gene: TRBJ1-5; d_gene: NA; len: 15; v_gene: TRBV19; abundance: NA; CDR3nt: TGTGCCAGTAGTATTGAACATCATAGCAATCAGCCCCAGCATTTT; CDR3aa: CASSIEHHSNQPQHF
j_gene: TRBJ1-1; d_gene: TRBD1; len: 17; v_gene: TRBV7-2; abundance: NA; CDR3nt: TGTGCCAGCAGCTCTACGGGACAGCCCAGCCCAGTCACTGAAGCTTTCTTT; CDR3aa: CASSSTGQPSPVTEAFF
j_gene: TRBJ2-3; d_gene: NA; len: 16; v_gene: TRBV4-3; abundance: NA; CDR3nt: TGCGCCAGCAGCCAAGGGGCTTGGGTAAGCACAGATACGCAGTATTTT; CDR3aa: CASSQGAWVSTDTQYF
j_gene: TRBJ1-1; d_gene: TRBD1; len: 14; v_gene: TRBV15; abundance: NA; CDR3nt: TGTGCCACCAGCAGACTGGGACAGGGGAGTGAAGCTTTCTTT; CDR3aa: CATSRLGQGSEAFF
j_gene: TRBJ2-7; d_gene: NA; len: 10; v_gene: TRBV21-1; abundance: NA; CDR3nt: TGTGCCAGCACCACCTACGAGCAGTACTTC; CDR3aa: CASTTYEQYF
j_gene: TRBJ2-7; d_gene: TRBD2; len: 18; v_gene: TRBV4-3; abundance: NA; CDR3nt: TGCGCCAGCAGCCAAGATCCCCCGACTAGCGGGAGCTCCTACGAGCAGTACTTC; CDR3aa: CASSQDPPTSGSSYEQYF
j_gene: TRBJ2-1; d_gene: NA; len: 14; v_gene: TRBV6-1; abundance: NA; CDR3nt: TGTGCCAGCACCCAGCGAACGGGGGAGCTAAAGCAGTTCTTC; CDR3aa: CASTQRTGELKQFF
j_gene: TRBJ1-5; d_gene: NA; len: 15; v_gene: TRBV6-5; abundance: once; CDR3nt: TGTGCCAGCAGTTACTCATGGCAGGGCCATCAGCCCCAGCATTTT; CDR3aa: CASSYSWQGHQPQHF
j_gene: TRBJ2-3; d_gene: TRBD1; len: 15; v_gene: TRBV28; abundance: NA; CDR3nt: TGTGCCAGCAGATCCGGACAGGGAGGCGCAGATACGCAGTATTTT; CDR3aa: CASRSGQGGADTQYF
j_gene: TRBJ2-5; d_gene: TRBD2; len: 16; v_gene: TRBV7-9; abundance: NA; CDR3nt: TGTGCCAGCAGCTTAGCCCTAGCGGGAGGGCAAGAGACCCAGTACTTC; CDR3aa: CASSLALAGGQETQYF
j_gene: TRBJ2-1; d_gene: NA; len: 14; v_gene: TRBV19; abundance: NA; CDR3nt: TGTGCCAGTAACGAGCGGAGCTCCTACAATGAGCAGTTCTTC; CDR3aa: CASNERSSYNEQFF
j_gene: TRBJ2-1; d_gene: TRBD2; len: 16; v_gene: TRBV6-4; abundance: NA; CDR3nt: TGTGCCAGCAGTGACTCCGGGGCGGGAGGGAAAAATGAGCAGTTCTTC; CDR3aa: CASSDSGAGGKNEQFF
j_gene: TRBJ2-1; d_gene: TRBD2; len: 15; v_gene: TRBV6-6; abundance: once; CDR3nt: TGTGCCAGCAGTTACAGACTAGCGGGAGACAATGAGCAGTTCTTC; CDR3aa: CASSYRLAGDNEQFF
j_gene: TRBJ2-1; d_gene: NA; len: 19; v_gene: TRBV7-8; abundance: NA; CDR3nt: TGTGCCAGCAGCCCCCGGTTGTTGAGCGCAAAAGGTGGTGAGGATGAGCAGTTCTTC; CDR3aa: CASSPRLLSAKGGEDEQFF
j_gene: TRBJ1-4; d_gene: TRBD1; len: 16; v_gene: TRBV25-1; abundance: NA; CDR3nt: TGTGCCAGCAGTCCGACGGGGACAGGGGCTAATGAAAAACTGTTTTTT; CDR3aa: CASSPTGTGANEKLFF
j_gene: TRBJ2-7; d_gene: TRBD2; len: 15; v_gene: TRBV7-3; abundance: once; CDR3nt: TGTGCCAGCAGCGCGACTAGCGGGAGGGCTGCCGAGCAGTACTTC; CDR3aa: CASSATSGRAAEQYF
j_gene: TRBJ1-3; d_gene: NA; len: 17; v_gene: TRBV11-2; abundance: NA; CDR3nt: TGTGCCAGCAGCTTAGGTCGTGGGGAGCATGCTGGAAACACCATATATTTT; CDR3aa: CASSLGRGEHAGNTIYF